The next 9 T cell receptor beta chains were all read from a single sample in a study of CD8+ T cells in alopecia areata (dated 2018 in TCRdb). The library was generated by the immunoSEQ multiplex PCR assay. For TCR sequencing, RNA was extracted from every sample and reverse transcribed into cDNA to serve as template. This is the immuneACCESS table as TCRdb keeps it, with only in-frame sequences that have V and J called. A part of the clones is gone; compared with another copy, unresolved V genes explain less than half, and the rest is unexplained. This sample holds around 60,000 clones; roughly 46% were observed only once. In total, the top ten clones hold roughly 21% of the sample. Sample treatment or condition, as interpreted from the label and publication: oral pan-JAK inhibitor, 5-10 mg twice daily. The material was CD8+ T cells sorted from blood, obtained around week 36, from a patient treated with tofacitinib. These receptor sequences come from a human donor with alopecia areata.

The genes are TRBV9 and TRBJ2-7, with a tentative D call TRBD1 (5 bases). Germline-derived CDR1 and CDR2 are SGDLS and YYNGEE. V dropped 3 bases and J dropped 3 bases, with 16 bases sitting between them. The CDR3 length is 15 residues. The CDR3 DNA is TGTGCCAGCAGCGGGGGCGGAACTATCCACTACGAGCAGTACTTC. It encodes CASSGGGTIHYEQYF.

Note on this clone: This likely reflects a read error, since a far larger clone is one base away. The sample has other DNA sequences that encode this CDR3 too. The genes are TRBV7-6 and TRBJ1-1; D remains unclear. This CDR3 comprises 12 residues. Germline CDR1 reads SGHVS; CDR2 reads FNYEAQ. Trimming removed 3 bases at V and 4 bases at J, with 6 bases between. CDR3: CASSFGTTEAFF. The CDR3 nucleotides read TGTGCCAGCAGCTTCGGAACCACTGAAGCTTTCTTT.

The gene calls are TRBV27 and TRBJ2-7; possibly TRBD1 or TRBD2 for D (5 bases each). The CDR3 is 14 residues long. The V gene's germline CDR1 is MNHEY and CDR2 SMNVEV (reference sequence). The V gene lost 5 bases and the J gene lost 2 bases, with 13 bases spanning the gap. CDR3 DNA: TGTGCCAGCAGTCCTCCGTGGGGGACCTACGAGCAGTACTTC. As protein: CASSPPWGTYEQYF.

The CDR3 sequence: CASRGGETQYF. CDR3 coding DNA: TGTGCCAGCAGGGGAGGAGAGACCCAGTACTTC. The chain uses TRBV2 and TRBJ2-5, with D possibly matching TRBD2 (6 bases). This CDR3 region has 11 residues. From germline, CDR1 is SNHLY and CDR2 FYNNEI. Trimming shortened V by 6 bases and J by 4 bases, and 6 bases separated the two germline ends.

The gene calls are TRBV29-1 and TRBJ1-1, with 7 nucleotides matching TRBD1. Germline V lookup: CDR1 SQVTM, CDR2 ANQGSEA. CDR3 length: 13 residues. V lost 6 bases to trimming and J lost 2 bases; unmatched junction nucleotides: 6. For the CDR3, the DNA is TGCAGCGTCACCAGGGGGGTTAACACTGAAGCTTTCTTT. Translating gives CSVTRGVNTEAFF.

This clone has just a few counts. The chain is built from TRBV4-1 and TRBJ1-5; D may be TRBD1 (6 bases). V was clipped by 2 bases and J by 4 bases, with 18 bases between them. There are 17 residues in the CDR3. CDR1 is MGHRA, CDR2 YSYEKL, per germline. In DNA, the CDR3 is TGCGCCAGCAGCCAAACCACCCGGGGCCAGGGGAATCAGCCCCAGCATTTT. It specifies CASSQTTRGQGNQPQHF.

This sequence joins TRBV11-2 and TRBJ2-1; 8 bases fit TRBD2. Trimming took 3 bases from V and 7 from J; bases not matched to a gene: 5. The CDR3 totals 14 residues. The germline CDR1 and CDR2 sequences are SGHAT and FQNNGV. The CDR3 DNA follows: TGTGCCAGCAGCTTGGGACTAGATGATAATGAGCAGTTCTTC. Its translation is CASSLGLDDNEQFF.

This chain links TRBV7-9 with TRBJ1-1; 10 nucleotides align to TRBD1. The CDR3 is 14 amino acids. Germline V CDR1 and CDR2: SEHNR, FQNEAQ (reference sequence). V dropped 5 bases and J dropped 8; count of bases not matched to a gene: 8. CDR3 sequence reads: CASSPDRGPFEAFF. The CDR3 bases are TGTGCCAGCAGCCCTGACAGGGGGCCTTTCGAAGCTTTCTTT.

This clone was observed once. The chain links TRBV30 to TRBJ2-2, with 7 bases that match TRBD2. With 8 bases clipped from V and 3 bases from J, the junction kept 12 bases outside the gene matches. The CDR3 totals 15 residues. CDR1 GTSNPN and CDR2 SVGIG come from the germline V gene (reference sequence). CDR3 sequence: CASSPGLTDTGELFF. Here the CDR3 DNA reads TGTGCCAGCAGTCCGGGACTAACAGACACCGGGGAGCTGTTTTTT.